One and the same sample provided the 28 T cell receptor beta chains below, sequenced in a study of a mutant IDH1 vaccine in newly diagnosed glioma listed by TCRdb under 2021. What this sample's time point label stands for: week 47, end of study. Every vaccine dose consisted of 300 ug of a 20-mer mutant IDH1 peptide in Montanide, administered subcutaneously together with topical imiquimod. The antigens for these receptors are not known. Libraries were made using the immunoSEQ multiplex PCR assay. As stored in TCRdb, this immuneACCESS dataset retains in-frame rearrangements with V and J assigned. A fraction of the clones does not appear; measured against another copy, unresolved V genes explain less than half of the discrepancy, and the remainder lacks a known reason. Recorded for this sample are about 56,000 clones; 70% to 85% of them occurred a single time. Roughly 5% of the sample rests with the top ten.

Sequenced here: PBMCs, sampled from a glioma patient whose treatment included an IDH1 peptide vaccine. Source of these receptors: a man aged 45-60 years with glioma.

The table lists this clone with a count of one. The chain uses TRBV19 and TRBJ1-5, with 10 bases that match TRBD1. This CDR3 has 15 amino acids. J lost 4 bases, V lost 3 bases, and 3 bases had no gene match. Germline V gene lookup returns CDR1 LNHDA and CDR2 SQIVND (reference sequence). The CDR3 nucleotides are TGTGCCAGTAGTATCGGGGACAGGGGTAATCAGCCCCAGCATTTT. Translation gives CASSIGDRGNQPQHF. Based on the CDR3 plus reference TRBV19 and TRBJ1-5, the full variable domain is DGGITQSPKYLFRKEGQNVTLSCEQNLNHDAMYWYRQDPGQGLRLIYYSQIVNDFQKGDIAEGYSVSREKKESFPLTVTSAQKNPTAFYLCASSIGDRGNQPQHFGDGTRLSIL.

The rearrangement links TRBV15 to TRBJ1-5; perhaps TRBD1 as D (5 bases). Germline CDR1 LNHNV, CDR2 YYDKDF (reference sequence). This CDR3 spans 12 amino acids. Deletions cut 4 bases from V and 7 bases from J, with 8 bases between. This CDR3 is CATSTGYQPQHF. In DNA, the CDR3 is TGTGCCACCAGCACAGGGTACCAGCCCCAGCATTTT.

The chain combines TRBV19 with TRBJ1-2; 7 nucleotides line up with TRBD1. V lost 5 bases to trimming and J lost 4 bases; unmatched junction nucleotides: 10. From germline, CDR1 is LNHDA and CDR2 SQIVND (reference sequence). This CDR3 region has 15 residues. The CDR3 DNA is TGTGCCAGTAGTGAGACAGGGCCGAGCCTCTATGGCTACACCTTC. It encodes CASSETGPSLYGYTF.

The chain links TRBV6-6 to TRBJ2-5; 7 positions agree with TRBD1. The CDR3 is made up of 14 amino acids. CDR1 is MNHNY, CDR2 SVGAGI, per germline (reference sequence). V lost 5 bases and J lost 2; bases outside the gene matches: 5. This chain's CDR3 is CASSGTVTQETQYF. DNA of the CDR3: TGTGCCAGCAGTGGGACAGTAACACAAGAGACCCAGTACTTC.

The chain links TRBV19 to TRBJ1-2; weak D call: TRBD1 (6 bases). Germline CDR1 LNHDA, CDR2 SQIVND (reference sequence). The germline V and J ends were trimmed by 10 bases and 8 bases, with 17 bases remaining between them. The CDR3 is made up of 12 amino acids. CDR3 loop: CAIGGAGVGYTF. As DNA, the CDR3 is TGTGCCATCGGCGGGGCAGGGGTAGGCTACACCTTC.

The rearrangement uses TRBV29-1 and TRBJ1-1; D is uncertain. This CDR3 spans 13 amino acids. The germline V gene encodes CDR1 SQVTM and CDR2 ANQGSEA. V was pared by 7 bases and J by 2 bases, with 14 bases between. CDR3: CSASANQNTEAFF. CDR3 nucleotides: TGCAGCGCCTCGGCGAACCAAAACACTGAAGCTTTCTTT.

The chain carries TRBV28 and TRBJ1-1; D is unresolved. The CDR3 runs 11 residues. Germline CDR1 is MDHEN and CDR2 is SYDVKM. Trimming shortened V by 10 bases and J by 7 bases, and 13 bases separated the two germline ends. Here the CDR3 DNA reads TGTGCCACCAAGGATCCGTTTGAAGCTTTCTTT. Encoded protein: CATKDPFEAFF.

The chain combines TRBV7-9 with TRBJ2-7; D may be TRBD1 or TRBD2 (5 bases each). Germline V lookup: CDR1 SEHNR, CDR2 FQNEAQ (reference sequence). V shed 4 bases and J shed 3 bases, with 16 bases lying between them. The CDR3 loop spans 15 amino acids. CDR3 coding DNA: TGTGCCAGCAGCTCCGGAGGAGGTGGGGGCTACGAGCAGTACTTC. Its protein is CASSSGGGGGYEQYF. The full variable domain, rest sourced from reference TRBV7-9 and TRBJ2-7, is DTGVSQNPRHKITKRGQNVTFRCDPISEHNRLYWYRQTLGQGPEFLTYFQNEAQLEKSRLLSDRFSAERPKGSFSTLEIQRTEQGDSAMYLCASSSGGGGGYEQYFGPGTRLTVT.

This chain connects TRBV18 to TRBJ2-3, with 7 bases matching TRBD1. Losses at the gene ends were 3 bases for V and 6 bases for J; bases not matched to a gene: 0. Germline-derived CDR1 and CDR2 are KGHSH and LQKENI. The CDR3 consists of 12 residues. The CDR3 region has the DNA TGTGCCAGCTCACCCAGGGGGGATACGCAGTATTTT. It encodes CASSPRGDTQYF.

The genes are TRBV11-2 and TRBJ2-1, with TRBD2 matching 12 bases. Germline trimming cut 5 bases from V and 9 bases from J; bases unmatched to any gene: 5. The germline CDR1 and CDR2 sequences are SGHAT and FQNNGV. The CDR3 loop spans 14 amino acids. The CDR3: CASSATSGGGEQFF. The CDR3, as DNA: TGTGCCAGCAGCGCGACTAGCGGGGGAGGTGAGCAGTTCTTC.

V is TRBV6-5 and J is TRBJ1-1, with 7 bases matching TRBD1. CDR3 length: 16 residues. CDR1 is MNHEY and CDR2 is SVGAGI in the germline V gene. The junction had 10 bases not matched to a gene; V was cut back by 4 bases and J by 2 bases. The CDR3 reads CASSLSEGQKNTEAFF. The CDR3 nucleotides are TGTGCCAGCAGTTTATCCGAGGGACAGAAAAACACTGAAGCTTTCTTT.

This chain links TRBV6-6 with TRBJ1-5, with a weak D call TRBD1 (6 bases). V lost 5 bases and J lost 3, with 11 bases in between. CDR1 MNHNY and CDR2 SVGAGI come from the germline V gene (reference sequence). This CDR3 comprises 14 residues. The CDR3: CASSPTGFNQPQHF. In DNA, the CDR3 is TGTGCCAGCAGTCCCACAGGGTTCAATCAGCCCCAGCATTTT.

This chain joins TRBV5-1 and TRBJ2-5; 9 nucleotides line up with TRBD1. The V and J ends lost 5 bases and 2 bases, in that order; junction bases with no gene match: 7. Germline V gene sequence: CDR1 SGHRS, CDR2 YFSETQ. This CDR3 region has 15 residues. CDR3 protein: CASRGQGSLQETQYF. CDR3 in DNA: TGCGCCAGCAGGGGACAGGGAAGTTTACAAGAGACCCAGTACTTC.

The table lists this clone with a few counts. The J gene is TRBJ1-1, the V gene TRBV30; 8 bases agree with TRBD1. Looked up from germline, CDR1 is GTSNPN and CDR2 is SVGIG (reference sequence). CDR3 size: 13 residues. The J segment lost 1 base and the V segment lost 5 bases, leaving 3 bases of the junction unmatched. Here the CDR3 reads CAWGGQANTEAFF. The CDR3 coding sequence is TGTGCCTGGGGGGGACAGGCGAACACTGAAGCTTTCTTT.

V and J are TRBV5-1 and TRBJ2-3; possibly TRBD2 for D (6 bases). This CDR3 is built from 15 residues. V lost 3 bases, J lost 2 bases, and 13 bases lay in between. Germline CDR1 SGHRS, CDR2 YFSETQ. In DNA, the CDR3 is TGCGCCAGCAGCTCGGGGGACGGACTCACAGATACGCAGTATTTT. Translation: CASSSGDGLTDTQYF.

The rearrangement joins TRBV7-9 to TRBJ2-5; D not resolved. Trimming cost V 4 bases and J 2 bases, with 11 bases left between them. The CDR3 is 14 amino acids. The germline V gene has CDR1 SEHNR and CDR2 FQNEAQ (reference sequence). The DNA for the CDR3 is TGTGCCAGCAGCTCCGAAATATCGCAAGAGACCCAGTACTTC. Its translation: CASSSEISQETQYF.

The J gene is TRBJ1-2, the V gene TRBV4-1, with 7 bases that match TRBD1. V was clipped by 0 bases and J by 2 bases; unmatched bases: 9. Germline V CDR1 and CDR2: MGHRA, YSYEKL. CDR3 length equals 17 residues. DNA for the CDR3: TGCGCCAGCAGCCAAGATAGGGGTTTACAGGGGAACTATGGCTACACCTTC. Residues: CASSQDRGLQGNYGYTF.

The rearrangement joins TRBV5-6 to TRBJ2-7; D remains ambiguous. Per germline, CDR1 SGHDT and CDR2 YYEEEE. V lost 2 bases and J 3 bases, leaving 12 bases between the germline ends. This CDR3 is 14 amino acids long. The CDR3 is CASSFRDTHYEQYF. The CDR3 bases are TGTGCCAGCAGCTTCCGTGATACCCACTACGAGCAGTACTTC. The full variable domain, completed using reference TRBV5-6 and TRBJ2-7, is DAGVTQSPTHLIKTRGQQVTLRCSPKSGHDTVSWYQQALGQGPQFIFQYYEEEERQRGNFPDRFSGHQFPNYSSELNVNALLLGDSALYLCASSFRDTHYEQYFGPGTRLTVT.

This clone occurred a few times. The gene calls are TRBV25-1 and TRBJ2-1; 11 positions match TRBD2. The CDR3 totals 14 residues. From germline, CDR1 is MGHDK and CDR2 SYGVNS. The trim removed 5 bases at V and 4 bases at J, leaving 1 base unmatched. This chain's CDR3 is CASSTSGGYNEQFF. The CDR3 coding sequence is TGTGCCAGCAGTACTAGCGGGGGTTACAATGAGCAGTTCTTC.

This clone was observed at least ten times. This chain uses TRBV29-1 with TRBJ2-7, with 7 nucleotides matching TRBD1. J was trimmed by 2 bases and V by 1 base; bases with no gene match: 8. The CDR3 is 15 residues long. From germline, CDR1 is SQVTM and CDR2 ANQGSEA. The CDR3 DNA is TGCAGCGTTGAAGTGGAAAGGGACAGAGCCTACGAGCAGTACTTC. This gives the protein CSVEVERDRAYEQYF.

The CDR3 DNA reads as TGCGCCAGCAGCCTTGAAGGACCGGGTTACTCCAGCTACGAGCAGTACTTC. Its translation is CASSLEGPGYSSYEQYF. The chain recombines TRBV5-1 with TRBJ2-7; D not resolved. Looked up from germline, CDR1 is SGHRS and CDR2 is YFSETQ. The CDR3 contains 17 residues. Between the trimmed V and J ends, which lost 4 bases and 3 bases, there was a span of 23 bases.

The chain combines TRBV2 with TRBJ2-3; 7 bases agree with TRBD2. Trimming took 7 bases from V and 4 from J; bases not matched to a gene: 5. The CDR3 spans 13 residues. Germline CDR1 is SNHLY and CDR2 is FYNNEI. CDR3 in DNA: TGTGCCAGCAATCAGCGGGGCTCAGATACGCAGTATTTT. This codes for CASNQRGSDTQYF.

This rearrangement joins TRBV19 to TRBJ1-1; no firm D call. The CDR3 has 14 residues. Trimming shortened V by 7 bases and J by 1 base, and 13 bases separated the two germline ends. Germline lookup yields CDR1 LNHDA and CDR2 SQIVND (reference sequence). The CDR3 region has the DNA TGTGCCAGTACCCAATCCCTTTGGAACACTGAAGCTTTCTTT. It yields the protein CASTQSLWNTEAFF.

The chain uses TRBV13 and TRBJ1-5; D call uncertain. CDR3 length equals 14 residues. V shed 0 bases and J shed 2 bases, with 5 bases lying between them. CDR1 and CDR2 (germline): PRHDT, FYEKMQ (reference sequence). Written as DNA, the CDR3 is TGTGCCAGCAGCTTAGGGGGCGGCAATCAGCCCCAGCATTTT. It specifies CASSLGGGNQPQHF.

As DNA, the CDR3 is TGTGCCTGGAGTGGCCCCCGGACCGACCTAAACAATGAGCAGTTCTTC. This sequence encodes CAWSGPRTDLNNEQFF. The J gene is TRBJ2-1, the V gene TRBV30; D is unresolved. The germline CDR1 and CDR2 sequences are GTSNPN and SVGIG (reference sequence). CDR3 size: 16 residues. V lost 1 base and J lost 5, with 18 bases in between.

J is TRBJ2-1 and V is TRBV19, with a tentative D call TRBD1 (6 bases). Germline V gene data show CDR1 as LNHDA and CDR2 as SQIVND (reference sequence). V was pared by 4 bases and J by 5 bases, with 12 bases between. The CDR3 is made up of 14 amino acids. The DNA of the CDR3 is TGTGCCAGTAGTAGTCCAGGGGATCACAATGAGCAGTTCTTC. It encodes CASSSPGDHNEQFF.

CDR3 sequence: CAWRAQGWNEQFF. Written as DNA, the CDR3 is TGTGCCTGGAGGGCACAGGGCTGGAATGAGCAGTTCTTC. The chain uses TRBV30 and TRBJ2-1; D perhaps matches TRBD1 (6 bases). The CDR3 spans 13 residues. The V end lost 3 bases, the J end lost 7 bases, and 13 bases lay between the germline ends. The germline V gene has CDR1 GTSNPN and CDR2 SVGIG (reference sequence).

The chain recombines TRBV6-6 with TRBJ2-1; D might be TRBD2 (5 bases). The CDR3 length is 13 residues. V gave up 2 bases and J gave up 8 bases, with 10 bases separating them. Germline V gene data show CDR1 as MNHNY and CDR2 as SVGAGI (reference sequence). The CDR3 spells CASSYRGGDEQFF. The CDR3, as DNA: TGTGCCAGCAGTTACCGGGGTGGGGATGAGCAGTTCTTC.